This T cell receptor beta chain appears in the sequencing data of a study of blood T cell repertoires in COVID-19. On the study more broadly: Samples taken during acute and convalescent COVID-19 were collected in the United States, Italy and Spain. Nucleic acid was either cDNA or gDNA, and it came from T cells, B-cell-depleted T cells, or PBMCs.

Original methodology: Amplified reference gene primers provided the basis for estimating nucleated cell counts. Assay: immunoSEQ multiplex PCR; the TCRdb copy retains only in-frame clones and omits some. V, J and clone size derive from that table, while D and trimming were established from the DNA sequence. The profile covers some 230,000 clones, with approximately 83% appearing a single time and 3% to 3.5% taken by the ten largest. Trimming stripped 5 bases from V and 1 base from J, with 12 bases between. Germline values: CDR1 SGHAT, CDR2 FQNNGV. The CDR3 is made up of 15 amino acids. The J gene is TRBJ1-3, the V gene TRBV11-2; D unclear. The material sequenced was peripheral blood. This TCR came from a woman aged 30 to 39 who had recovered from COVID-19. CDR3 coding DNA: TGTGCCAGCAGCGCAAGACATGGATCTGGAAACACCATATATTTT. Translated: CASSARHGSGNTIYF.